This TCR beta chain was observed in a study of early T cells in non-severe SARS-CoV-2 infection. This CDR3 comprises 17 residues. Trimming shortened V by 0 bases and J by 7 bases, and 20 bases separated the two germline ends. CDR1 is LGHNA and CDR2 is YNFKEQ in the germline V gene. TCRdb used MiXCR to reprocess the 5' RACE reads, holding one entry per CDR3 protein. The sample records under 20,000 distinct CDR3 sequences, roughly 5.4% being singletons. This clonotype has a count of ten or more. V and J are TRBV4-2 and TRBJ2-3; D is unresolved. The clonotype originates from an adult who was a healthcare worker with PCR-confirmed SARS-CoV-2 infection or an uninfected control (not recorded which). The sample consisted of whole blood, taken at baseline. Here the CDR3 reads CASSQDLRTSYFNTQYF. The CDR3 DNA reads as TGTGCCAGCAGCCAAGATCTTCGGACCTCCTATTTTAATACGCAGTATTTT.